The source of this TCR beta chain is a study of molecular identifiers for immune sequencing clone quantification. The V and J ends lost 4 bases and 5 bases respectively, with 8 bases between them. This CDR3 comprises 12 residues. Germline V gives CDR1 SNHLY, CDR2 FYNNEI. TCRdb re-derived calls from the PCR reads in MiXCR, one entry per CDR3 protein. The sample has about 97,000 distinct CDR3 sequences, approximately 24% seen once. This clonotype has a count of ten or more. Its antigen is still unknown. Broader study findings: Spiked TCR RNA from one Jurkat cell reportedly showed up when mixed among approximately 990,000 naive cells. Sizes of highly expanded clones could be underestimated through identical TCRs sharing a barcode.

Naive CD8 libraries used roughly 17,000 to 1,000,000 sorted cells and 10%, 30% or 50% RNA. Isolation of naive CD8 T cells was achieved by sorting on a CD8+CD4-CCR7+CD45RA+ phenotype. Sequences were obtained from naive CD8+ T cells from blood, with Jurkat cell RNA spiked in. Subset: FACS-sorted CD8+CD4-CCR7+CD45RA+ naive T cells. J is TRBJ1-1 and V is TRBV2; D is ambiguous. The TCR sequence derives from a human donor in good health. Some libraries in this study had Jurkat cell RNA spiked in. The DNA for the CDR3 is TGTGCCAGCAGTGTTCGATTAACTGAAGCTTTCTTT. This gives the protein CASSVRLTEAFF.